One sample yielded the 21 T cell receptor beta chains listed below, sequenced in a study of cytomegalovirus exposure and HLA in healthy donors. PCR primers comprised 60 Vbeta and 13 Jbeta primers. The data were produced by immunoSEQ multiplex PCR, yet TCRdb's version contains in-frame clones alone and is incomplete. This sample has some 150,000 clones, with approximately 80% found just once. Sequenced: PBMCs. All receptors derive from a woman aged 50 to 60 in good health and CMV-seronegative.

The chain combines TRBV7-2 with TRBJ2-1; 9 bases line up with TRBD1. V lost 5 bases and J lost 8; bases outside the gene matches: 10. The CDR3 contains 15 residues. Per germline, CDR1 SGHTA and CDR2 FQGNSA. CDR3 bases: TGTGCCAGCAGCCCGCGGGACAGGGCCTATTATGAGCAGTTCTTC. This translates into CASSPRDRAYYEQFF.

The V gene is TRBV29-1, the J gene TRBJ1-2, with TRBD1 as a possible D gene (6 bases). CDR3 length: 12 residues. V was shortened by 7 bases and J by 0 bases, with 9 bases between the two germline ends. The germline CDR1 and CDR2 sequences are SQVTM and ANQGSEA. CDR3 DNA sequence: TGCAGCGCATGGACAGCTAACTATGGCTACACCTTC. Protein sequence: CSAWTANYGYTF.

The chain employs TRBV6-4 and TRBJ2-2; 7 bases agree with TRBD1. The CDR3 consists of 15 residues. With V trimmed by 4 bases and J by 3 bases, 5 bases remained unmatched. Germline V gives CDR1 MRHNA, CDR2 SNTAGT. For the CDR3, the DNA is TGTGCCAGCAGTGCGGGAACAGGGGACACCGGGGAGCTGTTTTTT. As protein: CASSAGTGDTGELFF.

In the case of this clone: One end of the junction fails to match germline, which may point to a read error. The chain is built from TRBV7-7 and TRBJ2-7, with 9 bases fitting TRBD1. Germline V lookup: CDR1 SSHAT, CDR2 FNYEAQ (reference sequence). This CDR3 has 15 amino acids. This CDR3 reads CASSPRTGERDEQYF. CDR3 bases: TGTGCTAGCAGCCCGCGGACAGGGGAAAGAGACGAGCAGTACTTC. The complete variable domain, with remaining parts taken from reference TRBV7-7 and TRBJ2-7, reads GAGVSQSPRYKVTKRGQDVTLRCDPISSHATLYWYQQALGQGPEFLTYFNYEAQPDKSGLPSDRFSAERPEGSISTLTIQRTEQRDSAMYRCASSPRTGERDEQYFGPGTRLTVT.

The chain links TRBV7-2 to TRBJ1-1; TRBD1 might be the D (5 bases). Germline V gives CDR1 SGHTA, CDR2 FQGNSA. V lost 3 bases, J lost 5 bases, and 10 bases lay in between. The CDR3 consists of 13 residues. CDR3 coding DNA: TGTGCCAGCAGCTTGGTCAGGGCTACTGAAGCTTTCTTT. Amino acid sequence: CASSLVRATEAFF.

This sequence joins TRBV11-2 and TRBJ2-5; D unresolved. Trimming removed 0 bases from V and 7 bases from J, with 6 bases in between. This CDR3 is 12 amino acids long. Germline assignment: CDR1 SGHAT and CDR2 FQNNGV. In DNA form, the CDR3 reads TGTGCCAGCAGCTTAGATTTCAGGACCCAGTACTTC. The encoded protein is CASSLDFRTQYF.

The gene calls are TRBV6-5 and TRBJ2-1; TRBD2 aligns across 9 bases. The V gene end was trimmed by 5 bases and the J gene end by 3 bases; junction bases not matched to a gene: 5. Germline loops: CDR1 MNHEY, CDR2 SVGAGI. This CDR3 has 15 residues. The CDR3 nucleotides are TGTGCCAGCAGTATAGCGGGGGACTTCTACAATGAGCAGTTCTTC. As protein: CASSIAGDFYNEQFF.

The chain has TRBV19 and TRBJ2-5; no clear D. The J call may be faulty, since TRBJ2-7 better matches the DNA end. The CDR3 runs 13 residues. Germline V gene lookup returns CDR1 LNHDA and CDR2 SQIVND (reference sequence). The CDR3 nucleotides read TGTGCCAGTAGTGAACCCGGAGCCTACGAGCAGTACTTC. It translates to CASSEPGAYEQYF.

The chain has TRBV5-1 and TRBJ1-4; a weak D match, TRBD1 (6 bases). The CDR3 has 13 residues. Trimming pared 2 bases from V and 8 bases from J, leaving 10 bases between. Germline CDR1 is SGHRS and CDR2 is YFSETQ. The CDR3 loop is CASSLTGPEKLFF. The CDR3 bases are TGCGCCAGCAGCTTAACAGGGCCCGAAAAACTGTTTTTT.

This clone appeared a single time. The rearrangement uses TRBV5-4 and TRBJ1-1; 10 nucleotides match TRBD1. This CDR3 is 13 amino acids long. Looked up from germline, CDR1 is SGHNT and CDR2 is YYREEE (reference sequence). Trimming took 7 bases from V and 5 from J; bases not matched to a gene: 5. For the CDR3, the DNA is TGTGCCAGCGGGGGACAGGGGAAGACTGAAGCTTTCTTT. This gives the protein CASGGQGKTEAFF.

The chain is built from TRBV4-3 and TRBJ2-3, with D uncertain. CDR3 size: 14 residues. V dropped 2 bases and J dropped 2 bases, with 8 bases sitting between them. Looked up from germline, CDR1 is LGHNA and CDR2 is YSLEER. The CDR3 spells CASSQKQYTDTQYF. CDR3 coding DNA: TGCGCCAGCAGCCAAAAACAGTACACAGATACGCAGTATTTT.

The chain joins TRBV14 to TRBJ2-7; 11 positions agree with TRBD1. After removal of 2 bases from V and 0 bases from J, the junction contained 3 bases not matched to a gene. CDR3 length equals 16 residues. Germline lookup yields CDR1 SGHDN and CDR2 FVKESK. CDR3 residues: CASSQSGTGGSYEQYF. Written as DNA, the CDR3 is TGTGCCAGCAGCCAATCCGGGACAGGGGGCTCCTACGAGCAGTACTTC.

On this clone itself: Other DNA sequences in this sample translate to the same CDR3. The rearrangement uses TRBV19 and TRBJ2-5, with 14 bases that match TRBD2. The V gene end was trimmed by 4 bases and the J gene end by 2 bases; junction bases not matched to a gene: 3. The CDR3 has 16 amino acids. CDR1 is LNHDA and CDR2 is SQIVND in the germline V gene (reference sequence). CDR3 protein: CASSTRLAGGQETQYF. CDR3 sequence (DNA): TGTGCCAGTAGTACCCGACTAGCGGGGGGGCAAGAGACCCAGTACTTC.

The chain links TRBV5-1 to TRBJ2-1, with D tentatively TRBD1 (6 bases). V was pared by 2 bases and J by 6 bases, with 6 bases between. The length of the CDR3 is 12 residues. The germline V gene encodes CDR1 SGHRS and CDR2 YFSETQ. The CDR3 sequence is CASSFRGNEQFF. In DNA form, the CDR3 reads TGCGCCAGCAGCTTCAGGGGCAATGAGCAGTTCTTC.

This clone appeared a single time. The CDR3 DNA sequence: TGTGCCAGCAGTTTCCTAGTTCGGACTGGGGAGTACGAGCAGTACTTC. Protein product: CASSFLVRTGEYEQYF. This chain links TRBV27 with TRBJ2-5, with a possible D match to TRBD2 (5 bases). The J call may not be correct, given that the DNA end is closer to TRBJ2-7. This CDR3 is 16 amino acids long. Germline V lookup: CDR1 MNHEY, CDR2 SMNVEV (reference sequence).

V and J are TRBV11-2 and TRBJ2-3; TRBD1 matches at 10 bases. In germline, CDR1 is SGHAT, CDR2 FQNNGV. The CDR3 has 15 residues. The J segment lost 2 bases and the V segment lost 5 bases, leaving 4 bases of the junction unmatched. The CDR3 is CASSPGQGFTDTQYF. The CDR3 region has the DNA TGTGCCAGCAGCCCGGGACAGGGGTTCACAGATACGCAGTATTTT.

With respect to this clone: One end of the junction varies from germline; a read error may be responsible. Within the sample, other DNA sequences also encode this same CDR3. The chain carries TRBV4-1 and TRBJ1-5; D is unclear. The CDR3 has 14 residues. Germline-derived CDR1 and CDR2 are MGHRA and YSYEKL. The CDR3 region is CASSPGLINQPQHF. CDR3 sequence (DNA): TGCGCCAGCAGCCCTGGACTGATCAATCAGCCCCAGCACTTT.

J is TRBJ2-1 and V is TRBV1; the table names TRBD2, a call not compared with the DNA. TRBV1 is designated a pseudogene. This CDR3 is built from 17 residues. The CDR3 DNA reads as TGCACCAGCAGCCAAGCCGGTGGGCGGGGGGACTACAATGAGCAGTTCTTC. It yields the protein CTSSQAGGRGDYNEQFF.

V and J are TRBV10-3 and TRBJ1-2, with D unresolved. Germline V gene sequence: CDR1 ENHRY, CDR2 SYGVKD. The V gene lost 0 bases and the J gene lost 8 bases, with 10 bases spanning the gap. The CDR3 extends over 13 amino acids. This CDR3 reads CAISESRNPGYTF. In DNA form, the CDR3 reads TGTGCCATCAGTGAGTCGAGAAACCCCGGCTACACCTTC.

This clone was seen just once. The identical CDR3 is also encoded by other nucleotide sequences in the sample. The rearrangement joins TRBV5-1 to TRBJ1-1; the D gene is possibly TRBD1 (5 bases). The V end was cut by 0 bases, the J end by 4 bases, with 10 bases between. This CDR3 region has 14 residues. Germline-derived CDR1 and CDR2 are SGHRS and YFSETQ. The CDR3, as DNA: TGCGCCAGCAGCTTGGTGGGGGGGTCCACTGAAGCTTTCTTT. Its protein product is CASSLVGGSTEAFF.

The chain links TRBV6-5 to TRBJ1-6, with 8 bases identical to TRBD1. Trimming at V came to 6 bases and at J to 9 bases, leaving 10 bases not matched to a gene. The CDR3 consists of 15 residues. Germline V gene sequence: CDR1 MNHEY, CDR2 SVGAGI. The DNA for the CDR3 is TGTGCCAGCAGCTCCTCACAGGGGGAAGGTTCACCCCTCCACTTT. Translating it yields CASSSSQGEGSPLHF.